The 2 T cell receptor beta chains given below trace back to one sample, sequenced in a study of blood T cell repertoires in COVID-19. Libraries were prepared by immunoSEQ multiplex PCR; TCRdb keeps only in-frame clonotypes and omits some of them. Of hundreds of thousands of clones listed, roughly 88% were seen once; the top ten hold over 1.1%. Material: peripheral blood. The receptors originated from an elderly man with acute or convalescent COVID-19.

V and J are TRBV4-1 and TRBJ1-2, with D maybe TRBD1 (6 bases). V lost 6 bases to trimming and J lost 3 bases, with 26 bases between them. This CDR3 is built from 18 residues. Germline values: CDR1 MGHRA, CDR2 YSYEKL. The CDR3 here is CASRARSIGVGQDYGYTF. The CDR3 coding sequence is TGCGCCAGCAGGGCTCGAAGTATCGGGGTGGGACAAGACTATGGCTACACCTTC.

The V gene is TRBV13, the J gene TRBJ1-5; D may be TRBD1 (5 bases). Per germline, CDR1 PRHDT and CDR2 FYEKMQ (reference sequence). CDR3 length: 13 residues. V lost 3 bases and J 6 bases, leaving 9 bases between the germline ends. Written as DNA, the CDR3 is TGTGCCAGCAGCTTCAGGGATGGTCAGCCCCAGCATTTT. Translation gives CASSFRDGQPQHF.